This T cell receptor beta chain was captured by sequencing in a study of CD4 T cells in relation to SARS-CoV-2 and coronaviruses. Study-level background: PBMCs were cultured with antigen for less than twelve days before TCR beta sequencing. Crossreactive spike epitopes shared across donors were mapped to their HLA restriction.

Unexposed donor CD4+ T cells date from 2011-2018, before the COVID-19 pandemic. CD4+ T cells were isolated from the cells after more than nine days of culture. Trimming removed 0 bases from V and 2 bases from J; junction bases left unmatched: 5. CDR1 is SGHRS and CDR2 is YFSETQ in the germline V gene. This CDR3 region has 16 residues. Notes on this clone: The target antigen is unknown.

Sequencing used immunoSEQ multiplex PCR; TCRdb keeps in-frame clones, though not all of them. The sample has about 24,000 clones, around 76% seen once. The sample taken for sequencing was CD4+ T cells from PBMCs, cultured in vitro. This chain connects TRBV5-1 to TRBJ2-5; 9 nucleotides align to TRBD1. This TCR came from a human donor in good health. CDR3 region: CASSLGVGQGQETQYF. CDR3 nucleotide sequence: TGCGCCAGCAGCTTGGGTGTCGGACAGGGGCAAGAGACCCAGTACTTC.